Sequencing of this T cell receptor beta chain was carried out in a study of T cell clusters in autoimmune cytopenias. TRB amplification used approximately 250 ng of peripheral blood genomic DNA. Study results and caveats: The T cell clusters came from computational analysis alone and lack functional validation.

Germline V gives CDR1 MNHEY, CDR2 SVGEGT. The CDR3 is 16 amino acids. TRB rearrangements were amplified by touch-down multiplex PCR with mixed TRB-A/B primers. No DNA is given; TCRdb re-called the multiplex PCR reads and lists each CDR3 protein once. The table for this sample gives 5,600 or so distinct CDR3 sequences. According to its frequency, this clonotype is medium-sized. The target antigen is unknown. These same records also appear under a second study, on T cell repertoires in aging, cancer and after chemotherapy. Turning to that study: Clear clonal overlap appeared across healthy donor samples taken over several months to years. Around 8.8 million TCR reads were in the whole dataset. Loss of evenness, beyond lost richness, contributed to age-related TCR diversity decline in cancer patients.

Sequenced input: peripheral blood. The rearrangement uses TRBV6-2 or TRBV6-3 and TRBJ2-5; the TCRdb call, TRBD2, lacks DNA for checking. The sequence derives from a human donor in good health. The CDR3 protein is CASSYSKRGVQETQYF.